The following is a TCR beta chain sequence with its context. Study processing details: Amplification from reference gene primers served as the basis for estimated nucleated cell counts. Profiled with immunoSEQ multiplex PCR; TCRdb holds only in-frame clones, not every one. That table furnishes V, J and clone size, whereas the DNA furnished D and trimming. The sample has about 410,000 clones, just over 85% seen once. These data are taken from a study of blood T cell repertoires in COVID-19. Study-wide context: The origin of the acute and convalescent COVID-19 samples was the United States, Italy and Spain. PBMCs, B-cell-depleted T cells, or T cells provided the cDNA or gDNA that made up the material.

Germline loops: CDR1 MNHEY, CDR2 SVGAGI. The junction had 7 bases not matched to a gene; V was cut back by 8 bases and J by 9 bases. The length of the CDR3 is 14 residues. This chain connects TRBV6-5 to TRBJ2-1, with 13 positions matching TRBD2. The source is a woman between 25 and 40 years old with active or convalescent COVID-19. The sample was peripheral blood. CDR3 in amino acids: CASRTSGRATEQFF. DNA of the CDR3: TGTGCCAGCCGCACTAGCGGGAGGGCCACTGAGCAGTTCTTC.